The clone carrying this T cell receptor beta chain appeared many times. The source material, RNA transcripts, was used to amplify TCR beta CDR3 regions. Carried out on the TCR CDR3, a first-round RT-PCR used the HTBI primer set. MiXCR was run by TCRdb on the multiplex PCR reads, yielding one entry per CDR3 protein. Among about 420,000 distinct CDR3 sequences listed, roughly an eighth were seen once. Uncontrolled infections, other autoimmune diseases, pregnancy or lactation led to exclusion of patients. Diagnosing involved the use of clinical symptoms, serum thyroxine and TRAb, thyroid ultrasound and orbital computed tomography. This specimen belongs to a study of T cells in Graves' hyperthyroidism and ophthalmopathy. Across the study: Staff took peripheral blood when the initial diagnosis was made, before any treatment began.

The receptor comes from a woman in her late teens or twenties with Graves' hyperthyroidism. Sample: blood.

In DNA form, the CDR3 reads TGTGCCTGGAGTATTTGGTCGGAGCAGCCCCAGCATTTT. Amino acid sequence: CAWSIWSEQPQHF. This chain connects TRBV30 to TRBJ1-5; D unclear. This CDR3 has 13 residues. Germline V gene lookup returns CDR1 GTSNPN and CDR2 SVGIG (reference sequence). V was trimmed by 2 bases and J by 7 bases, leaving 12 bases between them.